This T cell receptor beta chain was found in a study of response to subunit inactivated influenza vaccine. This clonotype was observed a few times. What it binds is unknown. TCRdb independently ran MiXCR on the RT-PCR reads; one entry per CDR3 protein. The profile covers 500,000 to 550,000 distinct CDR3 sequences, with around 7.9% appearing a single time and around 12% taken by the ten largest. Whole-study results and caveats: T cells newly recruited by each seasonal influenza vaccination are few, the authors suggested.

Specimen: PBMCs from blood, collected roughly 24 months after vaccination. This receptor was obtained from a man aged 50-75 years who received an inactivated influenza vaccine.

The CDR3 sequence: CAISESTAISGETQYF. CDR3 nucleotides: TGTGCCATCAGTGAGTCGACAGCTATCTCGGGAGAGACCCAGTACTTC. V gene TRBV10-3 combines with J gene TRBJ2-5; TRBD1 might be the D (5 bases). Looked up from germline, CDR1 is ENHRY and CDR2 is SYGVKD. Trimming pared 0 bases from V and 4 bases from J, leaving 15 bases between. The CDR3 has 16 amino acids.